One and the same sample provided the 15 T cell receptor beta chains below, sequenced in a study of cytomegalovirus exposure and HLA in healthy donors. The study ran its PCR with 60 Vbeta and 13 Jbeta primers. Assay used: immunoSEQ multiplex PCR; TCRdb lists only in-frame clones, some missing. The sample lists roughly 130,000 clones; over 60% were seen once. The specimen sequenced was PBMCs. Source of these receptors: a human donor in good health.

The DNA for the CDR3 is TGCAGCGTTGAAGATTTCCGTAATGAGCAGTACTTC. It is translated as CSVEDFRNEQYF. The chain employs TRBV29-1 and TRBJ2-7; D uncertain. V was shortened by 0 bases and J by 7 bases, with 10 bases between the two germline ends. The CDR3 consists of 12 residues. In germline, CDR1 is SQVTM, CDR2 ANQGSEA.

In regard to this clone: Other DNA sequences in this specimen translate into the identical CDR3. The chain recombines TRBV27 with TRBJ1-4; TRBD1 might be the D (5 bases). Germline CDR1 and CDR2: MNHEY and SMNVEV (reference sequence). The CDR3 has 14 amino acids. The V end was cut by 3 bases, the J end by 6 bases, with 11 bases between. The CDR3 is CASSFSGSDEKLFF. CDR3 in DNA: TGTGCCAGCAGTTTTTCAGGGTCTGATGAAAAACTGTTTTTT.

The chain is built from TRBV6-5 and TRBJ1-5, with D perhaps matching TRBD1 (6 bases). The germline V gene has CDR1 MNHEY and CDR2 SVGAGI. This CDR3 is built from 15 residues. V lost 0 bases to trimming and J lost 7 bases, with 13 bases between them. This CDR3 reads CASSYSSRDTQPQHF. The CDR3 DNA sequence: TGTGCCAGCAGTTACTCGAGCCGGGACACCCAGCCCCAGCATTTT.

CDR3: CASSPVNTEAFF. The CDR3 DNA is TGTGCCAGCAGCCCCGTAAACACTGAAGCTTTCTTT. The chain combines TRBV5-8 with TRBJ1-1; D gene ambiguous. The CDR3 is 12 residues long. Germline loops: CDR1 SGHTS, CDR2 YDEGEE. Trimming cost V 4 bases and J 2 bases, with 6 bases left between them.

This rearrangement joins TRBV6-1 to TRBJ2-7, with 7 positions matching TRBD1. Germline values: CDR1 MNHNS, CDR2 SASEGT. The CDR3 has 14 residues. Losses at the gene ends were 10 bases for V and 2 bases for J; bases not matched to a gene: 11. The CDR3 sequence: CATRAGTVPYEQYF. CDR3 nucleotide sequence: TGTGCCACCAGGGCCGGGACAGTCCCCTACGAGCAGTACTTC.

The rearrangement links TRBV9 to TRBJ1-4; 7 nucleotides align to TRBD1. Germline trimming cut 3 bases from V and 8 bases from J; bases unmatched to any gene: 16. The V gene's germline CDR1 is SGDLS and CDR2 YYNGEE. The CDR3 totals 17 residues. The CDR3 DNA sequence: TGTGCCAGCAGCGCCCGGGACAGTATCATTCTCAAAGAAAAACTGTTTTTT. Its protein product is CASSARDSIILKEKLFF. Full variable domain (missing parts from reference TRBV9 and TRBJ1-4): DSGVTQTPKHLITATGQRVTLRCSPRSGDLSVYWYQQSLDQGLQFLIQYYNGEERAKGNILERFSAQQFPDLHSELNLSSLELGDSALYFCASSARDSIILKEKLFFGSGTQLSVL.

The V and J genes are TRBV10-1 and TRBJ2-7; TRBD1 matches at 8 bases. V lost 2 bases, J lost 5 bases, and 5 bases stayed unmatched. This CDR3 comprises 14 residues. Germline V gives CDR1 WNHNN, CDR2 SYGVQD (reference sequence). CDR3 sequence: CASSEGDRIDEQYF. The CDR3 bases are TGCGCCAGCAGTGAGGGGGACAGGATCGACGAGCAGTACTTC.

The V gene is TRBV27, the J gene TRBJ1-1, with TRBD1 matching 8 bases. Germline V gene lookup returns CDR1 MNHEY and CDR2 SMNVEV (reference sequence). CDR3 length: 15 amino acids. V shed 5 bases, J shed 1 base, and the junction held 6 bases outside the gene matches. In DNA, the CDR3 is TGTGCCAGCAGTCGTGACAGGGGCGAGAACACTGAAGCTTTCTTT. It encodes CASSRDRGENTEAFF.

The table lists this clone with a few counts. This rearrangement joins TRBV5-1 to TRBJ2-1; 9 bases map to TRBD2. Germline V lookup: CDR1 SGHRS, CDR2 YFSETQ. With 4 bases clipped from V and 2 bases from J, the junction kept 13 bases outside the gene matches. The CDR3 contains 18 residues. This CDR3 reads CASSTGAGGPGTYNEQFF. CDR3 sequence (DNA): TGCGCCAGCAGCACTGGGGCGGGGGGGCCAGGCACCTACAATGAGCAGTTCTTC.

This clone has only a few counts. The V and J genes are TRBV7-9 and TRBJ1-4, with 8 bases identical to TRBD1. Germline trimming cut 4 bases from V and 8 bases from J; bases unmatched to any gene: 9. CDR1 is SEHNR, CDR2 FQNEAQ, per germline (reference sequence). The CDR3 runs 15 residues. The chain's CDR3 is CASSSDGQGGEKLFF. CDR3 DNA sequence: TGTGCCAGCAGCTCCGATGGACAGGGAGGGGAAAAACTGTTTTTT.

CDR3 sequence reads: CASSPDTASYEQYF. CDR3 sequence (DNA): TGTGCCAGCAGCCCGGACACTGCCTCCTACGAGCAGTACTTC. The V call is TRBV9, the J call TRBJ2-7, with D maybe TRBD1 (5 bases). Germline lookup yields CDR1 SGDLS and CDR2 YYNGEE. V shed 4 bases and J shed 0 bases, with 11 bases lying between them. This CDR3 is built from 14 residues.

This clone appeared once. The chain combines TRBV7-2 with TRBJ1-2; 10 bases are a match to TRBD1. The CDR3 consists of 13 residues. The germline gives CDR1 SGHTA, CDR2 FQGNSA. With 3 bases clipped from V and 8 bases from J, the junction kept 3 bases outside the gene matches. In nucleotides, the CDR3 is TGTGCCAGCAGCTTCGGGACAGGGGACGGCTACACCTTC. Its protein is CASSFGTGDGYTF.

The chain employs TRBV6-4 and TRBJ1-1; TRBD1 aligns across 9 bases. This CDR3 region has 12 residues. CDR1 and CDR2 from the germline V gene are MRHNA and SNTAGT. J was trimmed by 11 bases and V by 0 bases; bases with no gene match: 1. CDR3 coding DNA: TGTGCCAGCAGTGACTCGACAGGGGGGGCTTTCTTT. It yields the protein CASSDSTGGAFF.

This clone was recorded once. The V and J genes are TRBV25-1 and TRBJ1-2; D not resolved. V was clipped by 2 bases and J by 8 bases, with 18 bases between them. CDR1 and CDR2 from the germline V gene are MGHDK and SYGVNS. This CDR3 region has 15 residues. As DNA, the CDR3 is TGTGCCAGCAGTGAACGTAACAGCTGGGTTTCGGGCTACACCTTC. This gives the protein CASSERNSWVSGYTF.

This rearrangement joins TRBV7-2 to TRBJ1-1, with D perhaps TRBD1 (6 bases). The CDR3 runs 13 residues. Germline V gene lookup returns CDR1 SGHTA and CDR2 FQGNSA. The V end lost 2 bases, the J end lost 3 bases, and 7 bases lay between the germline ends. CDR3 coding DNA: TGTGCCAGCAGCTTACAGGGGCACACTGAAGCTTTCTTT. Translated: CASSLQGHTEAFF.